Listed below are T cell receptor beta chains from one sample, sequenced in a study of blood T cell repertoires in COVID-19. Sequenced by immunoSEQ multiplex PCR; TCRdb stores in-frame clones only, minus some. The table includes about 150,000 clones, around 80% detected once. The sequenced sample was peripheral blood. The receptors were gathered from a man in his fifties or sixties with acute or convalescent COVID-19. Each CDR3 is given with its conserved first and last residue. Fields, in order: D gene, V gene, J gene, clone size, CDR3 DNA, CDR3 protein. A D gene is named only where the DNA matches it firmly. Clone size appears in some rows only: once, few, many, or a class for an expanded clone.

>TRBD1|TRBV9|TRBJ1-2|few
TGTGCCAGCAGCGTAGAGGGGGCAGGCTATGGCTACACCTTC
CASSVEGAGYGYTF
>.|TRBV4-1|TRBJ2-1|.
TGCGCCAGCAGCCCGGGATTTGTTGGGTCCTACAATGAGCAGTTCTTC
CASSPGFVGSYNEQFF
>.|TRBV24-1|TRBJ2-1|.
TGTGCCACCAGTGTGGCTGAGGGGGCCTACAATGAGCAGTTCTTC
CATSVAEGAYNEQFF
>.|TRBV19|TRBJ1-5|once
TGTGCCAGTAGCCCCGGACACAGCAATCAGCCCCAGCATTTT
CASSPGHSNQPQHF
>.|TRBV6-5|TRBJ2-1|.
TGTGCCAGCAGTTACCTCAATGAGCAGTTCTTC
CASSYLNEQFF
>.|TRBV12-3/TRBV12-4|TRBJ2-5|.
TGTGCCAGCAGTTGGGGGGTCCAAGAGACCCAGTACTTC
CASSWGVQETQYF
>.|TRBV6-5|TRBJ1-6|.
TGTGCCAGCAGTTACGAGCTAAGCTCCTATAATTCACCCCTCCACTTT
CASSYELSSYNSPLHF
>TRBD1|TRBV2|TRBJ1-1|.
TGTGCCAGCAGTCTCCGGACAGGGATGAACACTGAAGCTTTCTTT
CASSLRTGMNTEAFF
>TRBD1|TRBV5-6|TRBJ1-2|.
TGTGCCAGCAGCTTGTTCAGGACAGGGGACCATAACTATGGCTACACCTTC
CASSLFRTGDHNYGYTF
>.|TRBV5-5|TRBJ1-2|.
TGTGCCAGCAGTCGGGGAGGCCCTTTCGCTAACTATGGCTACACCTTC
CASSRGGPFANYGYTF
>TRBD1|TRBV18|TRBJ1-2|.
TGTGCCAGCTCACCAGAGACAGGGAATGGCTACACCTTC
CASSPETGNGYTF
>TRBD2|TRBV27|TRBJ2-1|.
TGTGCCAGTCGGACCGGACTAGCGGGGGGGAGCTCCTACAATGAGCAGTTCTTC
CASRTGLAGGSSYNEQFF
>TRBD2|TRBV12-5|TRBJ2-1|.
TGTGCTAGTGGTTTACGGGGGGGGTCCTGGAATGAGCAGTTCTTC
CASGLRGGSWNEQFF
>TRBD1|TRBV4-2|TRBJ1-3|.
TGTGCCAGCAGCCAAGATGGGACAGGGGCTGGCTCTGGAAACACCATATATTTT
CASSQDGTGAGSGNTIYF